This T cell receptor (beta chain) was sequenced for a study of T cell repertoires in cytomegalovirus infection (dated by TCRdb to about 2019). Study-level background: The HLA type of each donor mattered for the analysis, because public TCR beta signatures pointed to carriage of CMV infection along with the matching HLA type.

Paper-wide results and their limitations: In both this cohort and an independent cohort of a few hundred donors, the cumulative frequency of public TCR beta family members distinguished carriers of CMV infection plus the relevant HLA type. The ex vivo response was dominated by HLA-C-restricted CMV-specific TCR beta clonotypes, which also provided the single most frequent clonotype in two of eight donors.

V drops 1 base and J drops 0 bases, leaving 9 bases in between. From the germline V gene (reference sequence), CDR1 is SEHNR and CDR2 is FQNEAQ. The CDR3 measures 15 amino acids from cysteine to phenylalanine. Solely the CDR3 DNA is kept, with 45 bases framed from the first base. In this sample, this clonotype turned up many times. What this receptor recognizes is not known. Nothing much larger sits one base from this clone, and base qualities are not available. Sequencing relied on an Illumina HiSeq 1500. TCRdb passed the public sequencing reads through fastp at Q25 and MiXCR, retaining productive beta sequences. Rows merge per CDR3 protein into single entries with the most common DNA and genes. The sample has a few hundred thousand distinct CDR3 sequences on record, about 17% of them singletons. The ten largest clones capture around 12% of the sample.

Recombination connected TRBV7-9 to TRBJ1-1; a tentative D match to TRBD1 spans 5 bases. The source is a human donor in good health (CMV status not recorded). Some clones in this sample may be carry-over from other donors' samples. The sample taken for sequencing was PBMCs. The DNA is TGTGCCAGCAGCTTAGTCGCAGGGCTGAACACTGAAGCTTTCTTT. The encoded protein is CASSLVAGLNTEAFF. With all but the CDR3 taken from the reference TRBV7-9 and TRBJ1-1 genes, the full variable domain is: DTGVSQNPRHKITKRGQNVTFRCDPISEHNRLYWYRQTLGQGPEFLTYFQNEAQLEKSRLLSDRFSAERPKGSFSTLEIQRTEQGDSAMYLCASSLVAGLNTEAFFGQGTRLTVV.